This T cell receptor (beta chain) originates from a study of cytomegalovirus exposure and HLA in healthy donors (dated by TCRdb to about 2017). Some background on the complete study: In an earlier analysis of 550 to 750 of the donors, 276 Gb of sequence data and some 120 million unique TCR beta sequences from about 179 million T cells were reported. A handful of DR-DQ haplotypes were handled as single units for association and clustering because linkage in the cohort was strong. Of the 300 to 400 genotyped donors, over 70% fell in the genetic ancestry cluster associated with self-reported Caucasian donors. The number of donors typed differed by locus, with 629-630 for A, B, C, DRB1 and DQB1, around 520 for DQA1, some 570 for DPA1, and roughly 450 for DPB1. The study combined high-throughput TCR immunosequencing, statistical association of individual TCRs with disease status, and machine learning to predict cytomegalovirus infection status. A separate validation cohort of roughly 110 different subjects was used in addition to the roughly 700-subject first cohort. In a later analysis, previously published TCR beta repertoires from 600 to 850 donors were re-analyzed and high-resolution HLA genotyping was added so that TCR occurrence patterns could be studied. An early release covering some 640 HLA-typed donors comprised around 300 gigabases of sequencing data and tens of millions of unique TCR sequences. All discovery cohort repertoires had been generated on a single sequencing platform. Across 398 genotyped donors of the cohort, an average of about 240,000 unique TCR beta nucleotide sequences per donor were sequenced, and roughly 17% of those sequences were non-productive. The study used immunosequencing to profile the T cell repertoires of approximately 650 subjects and linked those repertoires to cytomegalovirus serostatus. HLA typing included class I and class II loci at four-digit resolution. The study was designed to test whether signatures of past pathogen exposure could be identified by cataloging public T cell receptors. In the later analysis, no new phenotypic data were used to find candidate immune exposures; instead, reliance was placed on TCR beta sequences and their occurrence across donors. In an earlier analysis of 587 of the donors, high-throughput TCR beta sequencing was used to judge whether each TCR beta V gene segment behaved as functional or pseudogenic. A later genetic analysis used genome-wide SNP genotypes for about three fifths of the 666 donors, treating that subset as a discovery cohort. Donor age, sex, ethnicity and CMV serostatus were compiled alongside the repertoire data. What the study reported, not specific to this receptor: Sequencing depth was assumed to be roughly uniform across donors in the presence/absence analyses, though that assumption may not hold. Cytomegalovirus status was reported to be diagnosed by the classifier with high specificity and sensitivity in both the original and validation cohorts. Because counts were too low, roughly 18 rarely observed V segments, including chromosome 9 orphons, were left out of the earlier analysis of some 600 of the donors. Correlated functional status among segregating V segments might be attributable to linkage disequilibrium, but an unknown experimental factor could not be ruled out. The 87-base-pair reads could not distinguish some IMGT-functional V segments, including TRBV6-2 and TRBV6-3, so those segments were excluded. In an earlier analysis of around 600 of the donors, most TCR beta V segments were observed in productive rearrangements about 87% or about 30% of the time, broadly matching IMGT annotations. In vitro tests confirmed that a few of the cytomegalovirus-associated TCR beta chains recognize cytomegalovirus antigens. A cluster of highly shared sequence variants was judged likely to be a technical artifact of the sequencing pipeline. Specific HLA alleles were associated with more than 15,000 TCR beta sequences at a false discovery rate of 0.05 in a later analysis. A further reported finding was that TCR beta sequences accurately predicted the HLA-A and HLA-B alleles for most subjects in the first cohort. The study listed 150 to 200 TCR beta chains as associated with cytomegalovirus. In a later analysis, several top co-occurrence clusters were reported to appear linked to parvovirus B19, influenza, CMV and Epstein-Barr virus. Strong co-occurrence of HLA alleles, especially DR and DQ, made assigning TCR associations to individual alleles difficult. An association between a missense DCLRE1C variant and V-gene and J-gene trimming of TCR beta chains was found in a later genetic analysis and replicated in an independent cohort. The cohort was sequenced for TCR beta chains only, and without alpha or paired-chain data the features that could be detected were limited. The authors suggested that the approach could potentially be extended to other disease states and immunological phenotypes. Because HLA typing was unavailable for some donors at each locus, only the typed subset was used in association tests. CMV serostatus was the only immune exposure information available for the cohort. Across donors, most TCR sequences were observed very rarely, whereas some public TCRs were present in many individuals. According to a later analysis, most CMV-associated TCR beta chains appeared to be HLA-restricted, and the HLA associations seemed to be driven largely by CMV exposure. In a later analysis, the rate of TCR association differed among HLA loci, with DRB1 alleles having the most associated TCRs and HLA-C alleles having the fewest. In a later genetic analysis, fewer N-insertions in productive TCRs were reported among donors in an Asian-associated ancestry cluster than the 666-donor mean. A later analysis found that HLA-associated TCR beta chains were more clonally expanded and had lower generation probabilities than equally common non-associated chains.

About this clone: There is no known antigen for this receptor. No much larger clone is present one base from it, and per-base qualities are unavailable.

The cohort consisted of some 730 healthy bone marrow donors. At the time of sampling, all cohort members were nominally healthy, though unrecorded immune exposures were likely present. The donor tested CMV seropositive and was one of the 289 seropositive cohort members. Each donor provided a peripheral blood sample, and peripheral blood mononuclear cells were used for TCR beta sequencing. The Qiagen DNeasy Blood Extraction Kit was used to extract genomic DNA from the blood cell samples. Preparation of the library involved the immunoSEQ multiplex PCR assay. For the multiplex PCR, a mixture combining 60 forward primers for TCR Vbeta segments and 13 reverse primers for TCR Jbeta segments was used. Amplification of the CDR3 region of rearranged TCR beta genes was performed with a multiplex PCR assay on genomic DNA. The amplified TCR beta libraries were sequenced on the Illumina HiSeq System as 87-base-pair reads. In the authors' own workflow: In a later analysis, tens of millions of unique TCR beta chains were counted across the 666 repertoires, and approximately 9.9 million of these chains were shared by at least two donors. A nearest-neighbor algorithm error-corrected the raw reads and collapsed the reads into unique sequences, merging closely related sequences to remove PCR and sequencing errors. To assign V, D and J gene segments, CDR3 sequences were aligned to IMGT reference sequences. For a sequence to be retained, a match of at least six nucleotides to both a V gene segment and a J gene segment was required. A rearrangement was called productive if the CDR3 had no stop codons and remained in frame with V and J, and every other rearrangement was called non-productive. Following IMGT convention, CDR3 was defined as the stretch from the second conserved V-encoded cysteine to the conserved J-encoded phenylalanine. Sequences without an unambiguous match to a single V gene segment were excluded from the earlier analysis of approximately 560 of the donors. In an earlier analysis of approximately 590 of the donors, a V segment was called functional when productive rearrangements were above 56.7%, and segregating when the standard deviation between donors exceeded 5%. A statistical classification framework was developed to diagnose cytomegalovirus status using the catalog of TCR beta chain sequences. V and J gene assignment, in a later analysis, came from comparing TCR nucleotide sequences with IMGT/GENE-DB human TR gene sequences. In a later analysis, CDR3 sequences and most-parsimonious VDJ recombination scenarios were assigned using the TCRdist pipeline. In a later analysis, each TCR beta chain was defined by its CDR3 amino acid sequence together with its V-gene family, and reads without a unique V-gene family were excluded. To address suspected cross-contamination and a sequencing artifact, a later analysis removed roughly 640 highly shared, low-generation-probability nucleotide sequences. In a later analysis, a clonal expansion index for each public chain was calculated from normalized within-repertoire ranks of inferred template counts. A later analysis computed generation probabilities with a VDJ recombination model fitted to out-of-frame rearrangements, and checked the results against IGoR. In a later analysis, hypergeometric tests were used to score TCR-TCR, TCR-HLA and TCR-CMV co-occurrence, with a repertoire-size bias correction applied to TCR pairs. A later analysis estimated false discovery rates by permuting HLA or CMV assignments 20 times. In a later analysis, co-occurring TCRs were grouped using DBSCAN, with TCRdist sequence similarity added in when clustering inside HLA-allele-positive subsets. For co-occurrence clustering, repertoires with fewer than 30,000 or more than 120,000 public chains were excluded, along with roughly 5 repertoires with anomalous nucleotide sharing. TCRdb limited this immuneACCESS table to in-frame rearrangements with V and J called. A share of clones is missing; checked studies link under half to unresolved V genes, and the rest is unexplained. D and trimming were read from the DNA, whereas the V and J calls and clone size are those reported in that table. The sample table shows about 190,000 clones, and roughly 81% are seen once. About 3% of the sample is in the top ten clones.

V and J are truncated by 0 bases and 7 bases respectively, leaving an intervening sequence of 18 bases. The germline V gene (reference sequence) yields MNHEY for CDR1 and SMNVEV for CDR2. From its cysteine to its phenylalanine, the CDR3 spans 16 amino acids. Only CDR3 DNA is held: 48 bases, read in frame from base 1. Sequencing was performed on PBMCs. The TCR comes from a woman in her thirties in good health and CMV-seropositive. The V gene is TRBV27 and the J gene is TRBJ1-1, and possibly TRBD1, on 6 matching bases. Read as DNA, the sequence is TGTGCCAGCAGTTTATCGATGGGAGGGGGATTCAGTGAAGCTTTCTTT. Its protein product is CASSLSMGGGFSEAFF.